This TCR beta chain derives from a study of cytomegalovirus exposure and HLA in healthy donors. Study-level findings and limits: A later analysis, which compared TCR beta chains of equal frequency, found the HLA-associated ones more clonally expanded. Later genetic work tied a missense DCLRE1C variant to beta-chain V and J trimming.

This CDR3 contains 16 residues. V lost 8 bases, J lost 8 bases, and 17 bases stayed unmatched. Germline V lookup: CDR1 LNHDA, CDR2 SQIVND (reference sequence). PCR used 60 Vbeta primers and 13 Jbeta primers. Some clones are missing from TCRdb's copy, which holds only in-frame ones; the method was immunoSEQ multiplex PCR. The sample has under 120,000 clones; roughly 80% are singletons. Details on this clone: The target antigen is unknown.

The rearrangement uses TRBV19 and TRBJ2-1; 8 nucleotides match TRBD2. This TCR was sampled from a female donor in good health and CMV-seropositive. The material sequenced was PBMCs. CDR3 DNA sequence: TGTGCCAGTGGGGATCCCGGGACTAGAGGGCTCGATGAGCAGTTCTTC. Translation gives CASGDPGTRGLDEQFF.